This TCR beta chain stems from a study of blood T cell repertoires in COVID-19. Across the study: Recovered status in Cohort 3 required two negative PCRs, clearance, or symptom resolution. Samples representing acute and convalescent COVID-19 were sourced from the United States, Italy and Spain.

Original processing methods: How many nucleated cells were present was estimated from reference gene primer amplification. The method was immunoSEQ multiplex PCR; TCRdb's version includes in-frame clones alone and lacks a portion of them. The D gene and trimming were derived from the DNA, and the V and J assignments and clone size from that table. The sample yields roughly 210,000 clones, around 87% seen once. The CDR3 consists of 13 residues. CDR1 MNHEY and CDR2 SVGAGI come from the germline V gene. Trimming pared 11 bases from V and 3 bases from J, leaving 17 bases between. Cohort placement rested on clinical history that participants reported themselves.

This chain links TRBV6-5 with TRBJ2-7; tentative D call: TRBD2 (6 bases). What was sequenced was PBMCs or T cells enriched from blood (not recorded which). The sequence was obtained from a man aged 25-45 years in a cohort exposed to, infected with or recovered from COVID-19 (not recorded which). The CDR3, as DNA: TGTGCCGCCTCCCCTTACGGGAGCTACGAGCAGTACTTC. It is translated as CAASPYGSYEQYF.